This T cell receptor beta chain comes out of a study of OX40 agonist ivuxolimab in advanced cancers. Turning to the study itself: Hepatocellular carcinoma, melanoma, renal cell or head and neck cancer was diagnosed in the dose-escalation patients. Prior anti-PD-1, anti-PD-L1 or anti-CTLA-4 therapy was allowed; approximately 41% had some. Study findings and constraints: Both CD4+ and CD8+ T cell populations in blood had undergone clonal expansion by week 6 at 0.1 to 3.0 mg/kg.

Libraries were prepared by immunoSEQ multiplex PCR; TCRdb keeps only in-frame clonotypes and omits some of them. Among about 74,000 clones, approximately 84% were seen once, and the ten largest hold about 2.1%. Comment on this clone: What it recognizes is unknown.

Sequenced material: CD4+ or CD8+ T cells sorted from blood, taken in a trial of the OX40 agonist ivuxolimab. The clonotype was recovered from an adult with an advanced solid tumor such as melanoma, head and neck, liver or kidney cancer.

The CDR3 sequence is CASSLILAGSTDTQYF. The CDR3 DNA follows: TGTGCCAGCAGCTTAATACTAGCGGGAAGCACAGATACGCAGTATTTT. V usage is TRBV7-2 and J usage is TRBJ2-3; 10 bases align to TRBD2. Looked up from germline, CDR1 is SGHTA and CDR2 is FQGNSA. V trimming: 2 bases; J trimming: 0 bases; junction bases outside the gene matches: 2. This CDR3 has 16 amino acids.